This entry describes one TCR beta chain. Its matching antigen is unknown. Germline lookup yields CDR1 LGHNA and CDR2 YSLEER. The CDR3 contains 14 residues. Trimming at V came to 7 bases and at J to 3 bases, leaving 8 bases not matched to a gene. The entry originates in a study of blood T cells in healthy people across ages. Study findings and constraints: Diversity of TCR beta per million T cells declined in a roughly linear way with age. Aged donors had fewer naive CD4+ cells and lower diversity than long-lived donors.

Isolated per sample were at least 6 million PBMCs. Through a sample-barcoded 5' primer and a J-beta primer mix, a second PCR was run for roughly 7 to 12 cycles. TCRdb reprocessed the 5' RACE reads via MiXCR and lists one record per CDR3 protein. The data contain around 500,000 distinct CDR3 sequences, less than 60% of them singletons. This TCR derives from an older man in good health. V usage is TRBV4-3 and J usage is TRBJ1-2, with 7 bases identical to TRBD1. The sequenced sample consisted of blood. The CDR3 here is CASTWNRGDYGYTF. CDR3 DNA: TGCGCCAGCACCTGGAACAGGGGCGACTATGGCTACACCTTC.